These T cell receptor beta chains were read from a single sample in a study of blood T cell repertoires in COVID-19. Repertoires were generated with immunoSEQ multiplex PCR, while TCRdb's copy carries only in-frame clones and drops some. This table has about 87,000 clones, approximately 86% appearing once. The material sequenced was peripheral blood. The receptors shown here come from a woman of 80 years or more with COVID-19, enrolled during active disease. Each CDR3 is given with its conserved first and last residue. D genes are given only for firm matches. Only some rows state a clone size, as once, few, many or a class for expanded clones.

v_call	d_call	clone_size	j_call	cdr3_nt	cdr3_aa
TRBV6-5	TRBD2	NA	TRBJ2-3	TGTGCCAGCATGGGAGCGGGGGGAAGGGCAGATACGCAGTATTTT	CASMGAGGRADTQYF
TRBV2	NA	NA	TRBJ2-7	TGTGCCAGCAGTGGGGGTCTTCCGGGACACACCAACGAGCAGTACTTC	CASSGGLPGHTNEQYF
TRBV19	TRBD2	NA	TRBJ2-3	TGTGCCAGTAGTAGGGGACTAGCTGGAGATACGCAGTATTTT	CASSRGLAGDTQYF
TRBV7-2	TRBD2	NA	TRBJ2-1	TGTGCCAGCAGCTTACGCGGGGGGTTTGGCCATGAGCAGTTCTTC	CASSLRGGFGHEQFF
TRBV19	TRBD1	NA	TRBJ1-2	TGTGCCAGTACCGACAGGGGAATGGATAACTATGGCTACACCTTC	CASTDRGMDNYGYTF
TRBV7-2	TRBD2	NA	TRBJ2-1	TGTGCCAGCAGCTCACCCCCGGGACTAGCGGGAGGGGTGAATGAGCAGTTCTTC	CASSSPPGLAGGVNEQFF
TRBV27	TRBD2	once	TRBJ2-7	TGTGCCAGCAGTTTATCGGCTAGCGGGGAGCAGTACTTC	CASSLSASGEQYF
TRBV18	TRBD1	once	TRBJ1-5	TGTGCCAGCTCATCACAGGGGGCTGATCAGCCCCAGCATTTT	CASSSQGADQPQHF
TRBV2	NA	NA	TRBJ1-1	TGTGCCAGCCTGAGTGCCACAGGAAAACCTGAAGCTTTCTTT	CASLSATGKPEAFF
TRBV10-2	TRBD1	few	TRBJ1-5	TGCGCCAGCAGTCCAACAGGGGGCGTTGGACAGCCCCAGCATTTT	CASSPTGGVGQPQHF
TRBV3-1/TRBV3-2	NA	NA	TRBJ1-1	TGTGCCAGCAGCCTTCAGGGTTCTCTGCACACTGAAGCTTTCTTT	CASSLQGSLHTEAFF
TRBV7-6	TRBD2	NA	TRBJ2-7	TGTGCCAGCAGCTTAGAATTGGGGCTAGCGGATTCCTACGAGCAGTACTTC	CASSLELGLADSYEQYF
TRBV25-1	NA	NA	TRBJ2-5	TGTGCCAGCGGTCTAGGGGGGGGTCAAGAGACCCAGTACTTC	CASGLGGGQETQYF
TRBV7-2	NA	NA	TRBJ2-2	TGTGCCAGCAGCTTAGGGGGGACTCAGCCCTGGACCGGGGAGCTGTTTTTT	CASSLGGTQPWTGELFF
TRBV4-2	TRBD1	NA	TRBJ2-5	TGTGCCAGCAGCCAAGAACCCAGGGGGCAAGGGACCCAGTACTTC	CASSQEPRGQGTQYF
TRBV14	TRBD2	NA	TRBJ2-7	TGTGCCAGCAGCCAAGGACTAGCGGGAGTGTACGAGCAGTACTTC	CASSQGLAGVYEQYF
TRBV18	TRBD2	NA	TRBJ2-1	TGTGCCAGCTCACCAAGGACTAGCGGGGGCGGCCCCTACAATGAGCAGTTCTTC	CASSPRTSGGGPYNEQFF
TRBV28	NA	NA	TRBJ2-7	TGTGGGATTAGGAGCGGTTATAGCTCCTACGAGCAGTACTTC	CGIRSGYSSYEQYF
TRBV18	TRBD1	NA	TRBJ1-1	TGTGCCAGCTCCGAGCGGGACAGGGCTGAAGCTTTCTTT	CASSERDRAEAFF
TRBV12-5	NA	NA	TRBJ1-2	TGTGCTAGTGGTTCTGGTATAGGAACGGGAGATTATGGCTACACCTTC	CASGSGIGTGDYGYTF
TRBV7-9	NA	NA	TRBJ1-2	TGTGCCAGCAGCTTAGCGATGGCACCCCAGGATGGCTACACCTTC	CASSLAMAPQDGYTF
TRBV2	NA	NA	TRBJ2-7	TGTGCCAGCAGTGACTCAGGGTACTACGAGCAGTACTTC	CASSDSGYYEQYF
TRBV5-4	TRBD1	NA	TRBJ1-5	TGTGCCAGCAGCAGGGACAGAGATCAGCCCCAGCATTTT	CASSRDRDQPQHF
TRBV18	NA	few	TRBJ1-2	TGTGCCAGCTCACCACAGGGGTTGATTGGCTACACCTTC	CASSPQGLIGYTF
TRBV29-1	NA	NA	TRBJ2-5	TGCAGCGTTCTCCAAGAGACCCAGTACTTC	CSVLQETQYF
TRBV5-4	TRBD2	NA	TRBJ2-3	TGTGCCAGCAGTTCGGGACTAGGCACAGATACGCAGTATTTT	CASSSGLGTDTQYF
TRBV18	TRBD2	few	TRBJ2-1	TGTGCCAGCTCACGAGAGCCGGGAGGGGGTGAGCAGTTCTTC	CASSREPGGGEQFF
TRBV7-9	NA	NA	TRBJ2-7	TGTGCCAGCAGCGCGGGGCAAGGGATCAAGAAGTACGAGCAGTACTTC	CASSAGQGIKKYEQYF
TRBV19	NA	NA	TRBJ2-5	TGTGCCACCCAGGGGACCGGGACCCAGTACTTC	CATQGTGTQYF
TRBV12-3/TRBV12-4	NA	NA	TRBJ2-5	TGTGCCAGCAGTTACACAGGTGTGGAGACCCAGTACTTC	CASSYTGVETQYF
TRBV1	NA	NA	TRBJ1-4	TGCACCAGCACCCCGGGGTCCTCAACTAATGAAAAACTGTTTTTT	CTSTPGSSTNEKLFF
TRBV7-6	TRBD1	NA	TRBJ2-7	TGTGCCAGCAGCCCGGGGCAGGGACAGAGCCGTTCCTACGAGCAGTACTTC	CASSPGQGQSRSYEQYF